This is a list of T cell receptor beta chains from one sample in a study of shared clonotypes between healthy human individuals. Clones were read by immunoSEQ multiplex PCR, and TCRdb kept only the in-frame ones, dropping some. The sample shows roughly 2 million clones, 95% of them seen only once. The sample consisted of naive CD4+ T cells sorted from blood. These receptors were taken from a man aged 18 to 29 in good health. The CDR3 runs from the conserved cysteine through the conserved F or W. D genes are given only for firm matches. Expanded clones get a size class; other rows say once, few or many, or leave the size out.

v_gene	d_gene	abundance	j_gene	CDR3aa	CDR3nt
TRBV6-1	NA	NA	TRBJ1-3	CASSPQDFSGNTIYF	TGTGCCAGCAGTCCACAGGACTTCTCTGGAAACACCATATATTTT
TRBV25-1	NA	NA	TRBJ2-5	CASSKGRVYRETQYF	TGTGCCAGCAGTAAAGGCAGGGTGTACCGGGAGACCCAGTACTTC
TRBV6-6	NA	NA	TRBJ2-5	CASSYAAETQYF	TGTGCCAGCAGTTACGCAGCGGAGACCCAGTACTTC
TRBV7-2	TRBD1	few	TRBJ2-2	CASSYRQGGTGELFF	TGTGCCAGCAGCTACCGACAGGGCGGCACCGGGGAGCTGTTTTTT
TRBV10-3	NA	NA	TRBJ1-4	CAISESPGGMEKLFF	TGTGCCATCAGTGAGTCGCCGGGAGGGATGGAAAAACTGTTTTTT
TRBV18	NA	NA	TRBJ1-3	CASSPTDSGNTIYF	TGTGCCAGCTCCCCGACTGACTCTGGAAACACCATATATTTT
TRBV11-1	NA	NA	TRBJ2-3	CASSPVGGRGATDTQYF	TGTGCCAGCAGCCCGGTTGGGGGGAGAGGGGCCACAGATACGCAGTATTTT
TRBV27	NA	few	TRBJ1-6	CASSSVTGSPLHF	TGTGCCAGCAGTTCCGTGACAGGTTCACCCCTCCACTTT
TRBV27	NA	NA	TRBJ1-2	CASSPGPTGGYTF	TGTGCCAGCAGTCCGGGGCCAACGGGTGGCTACACCTTC
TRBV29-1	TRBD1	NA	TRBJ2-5	CSAGQGAETQYF	TGCAGCGCCGGACAGGGTGCGGAGACCCAGTACTTC
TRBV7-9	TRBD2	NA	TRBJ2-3	CASSVSGSWGDTQYF	TGTGCCAGCAGCGTTAGCGGGAGTTGGGGAGATACGCAGTATTTT
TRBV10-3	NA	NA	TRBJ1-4	CAISESSNEKLFF	TGTGCCATCAGTGAGTCTTCGAATGAAAAACTGTTTTTT
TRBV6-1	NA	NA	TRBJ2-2	CATSRGKTGELFF	TGTGCCACCAGTCGGGGGAAGACCGGGGAGCTGTTTTTT
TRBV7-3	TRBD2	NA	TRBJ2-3	CASSSFGGSDTQYF	TGTGCCAGCAGCTCATTCGGGGGGTCGGATACGCAGTATTTT
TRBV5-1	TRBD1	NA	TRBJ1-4	CASSSGTGWEKLFF	TGCGCCAGCAGTTCCGGGACAGGGTGGGAAAAACTGTTTTTT